The source of this T cell receptor (beta chain) is a study of blood T cell repertoires in COVID-19. This clone appeared a few times. Original data processing: Estimation of nucleated cell counts relied on the amplification of reference gene primers. Produced via immunoSEQ multiplex PCR; TCRdb's table is partial and in-frame only. The DNA gave D and trimming, while V, J and clone size come from that table. This table holds about 270,000 clones, approximately 90% found once. This CDR3 has 16 amino acids. V lost 0 bases and J 0 bases, leaving 9 bases between the germline ends. Germline V gives CDR1 MRHNA, CDR2 SNTAGT.

The sequencing sample was made of PBMCs or T cells enriched from blood (not recorded which). This chain connects TRBV6-4 to TRBJ1-3; D is undetermined. The TCR originated in a man aged 35-49 years who had been exposed to COVID-19. In nucleotides, the CDR3 is TGTGCCAGCAGTGACTCTAGAATTCCCTCTGGAAACACCATATATTTT. It codes for CASSDSRIPSGNTIYF.